This T cell receptor beta chain was retrieved from a study of shared clonotypes between healthy human individuals (dated by TCRdb to 2020 to 2022). In terms of the full investigation: The cohort included three men and a couple of women between 18 and 49 years of age. For each donor, CD4 naive and CD4 memory were each given three plates, CD8 naive was given two plates, and CD8 memory was given one plate. The study deeply sequenced blood TCR repertoires of several healthy adults to estimate repertoire size and the extent of clonotype sharing between individuals. To increase sequencing depth and limit assay-specific biases, TCR repertoire library preparation and sequencing were carried out by different laboratories using diverse techniques. Each donor's leukapheresis produced roughly between about 0.8 and 10 billion PBMCs. Overall results and qualifications from the work: Only blood was sampled, and tissue TCR repertoires likely differ from those in blood. Naive subsets generally had larger estimated clonotype richness than memory subsets. Clonotypes shared by all four sorted-subset donors showed higher generation probabilities than non-shared clonotypes. The small number of donors limited the genetic and exposure-history diversity represented. Pairwise subsampling led to the expectation that sequencing depth would affect the degree of clonotype sharing among donors. Across four donors, 4.5% to 6.5% of naive CD4, roughly 3.8% of naive CD8, around 2.5% of memory CD4, and around 0.4% of memory CD8 clonotypes were shared. Rarefaction of sorted-subset datasets indicated incomplete sequencing despite the large sequencing depth.

CD8 naive samples consisted of CD45RO-negative cells that were positively selected for CCR7, yielding a CD45RA+CCR7+ population without TemRA cells. The donors were healthy, HIV-negative adults with no recently reported acute infections or vaccinations. Only Caucasian adults living in Nashville, Tennessee, USA were represented among the donors. After blood collection by leukapheresis, PBMCs were isolated using Ficoll-Histopaque density gradient centrifugation and then cryopreserved in the vapor phase of liquid nitrogen. Analytical flow cytometry was used to check the purity and quantity of each magnetically sorted T cell population. Genomic DNA was isolated from each sorted fraction and quantified by UV absorbance on a Nanodrop 2000c. Reading from cysteine to phenylalanine, the CDR3 counts 13 amino acids. Here the CDR3 DNA is all that survives: 39 bases in frame from base 1. The junction shows trimming of 6 bases on V and 6 bases on J, and the gene matches do not reach 6 bases of it. The germline V gene (reference sequence) sets CDR1 to MNHEY and CDR2 to SMNVEV.

Using the deep immunoSEQ assay, multiplex PCR amplified TCR CDR3 regions from genomic DNA. Extracted genomic DNA from each cell subset was spread evenly across all wells of several immunoSEQ 96-well plates, with each plate serving as a replicate. For sorted subsets, roughly 0.2 ug genomic DNA, equal to some 28,000 T cell genomes, was loaded into each replicate PCR. The purified libraries were quantified using a Qubit 3.0 fluorometer, sized with a Bioanalyzer 2100, and then quantified again using the KAPA Library Quantification kit. Each immunoSEQ 96-well plate was sequenced on its own single-read 150-cycle Illumina NextSeq 550 flow cell. Per the authors' processing: Because only junctional sequences without quality scores were contained in the immunoSEQ output, filtering matching that applied to full-length reads could not be performed. Sequences were annotated with PyIR, a Python wrapper for IgBLAST v1.9, using IMGT germline references to assign V/J genes and CDR3. Reads were removed for weak V/J assignments (E-value above 1e-6), missing CDR3, stop codons, out-of-frame junctions, or ambiguous translated residues. A V3J clonotype was defined by an identical inferred V gene, J gene, and CDR3 amino acid sequence. To compute the percentage overlap between repertoires, the number of shared unique clonotypes was divided by the size of the smaller repertoire. Richness of each repertoire was evaluated using RTK rarefaction, the Chao1 estimator, and Recon v2.1 estimates of unobserved clonotypes. Generation probabilities for all TCRbeta clonotypes obtained by the gDNA method from a few donors were computed using OLGA. Entries here come from immuneACCESS through TCRdb and include only in-frame sequences with V and J called. Some clones fail to appear in such tables; in the studies checked, an unresolved V gene covers under half of the shortfall, and the cause of the remainder is unknown. From that table come the V and J calls and clone size; the DNA was used to work out D and trimming. This sample lists about 580,000 clones; 95% to 98% were detected once. The biggest ten clones account for 0.3% of the sample.

With respect to this clone: Its antigen target is currently unknown. Per-base quality was not reported, and no clone a single base away is much larger than it.

The clonotype comes from a man younger than 40 in good health. Material: naive CD8+ T cells sorted from blood. The sample's cell subset or site label is to be understood as: CD45RA+CCR7+. This sequence uses TRBV27 and TRBJ1-2; TRBD1 matches 8 bases in the middle. This receptor has the CDR3 CASSQDRAHGYTF. The sequence in DNA is TGTGCCAGCAGCCAGGACAGGGCTCATGGCTACACCTTC.